This entry lists 10 T cell receptor beta chains sequenced from one sample in a study of cytotoxic CD8 clonotypes in ibrutinib-treated CLL. Profiling relied on immunoSEQ multiplex PCR, and the TCRdb table lists in-frame clones only, not all of them. The sample lists hundreds of thousands of clones, 70% occurring once. The sequencing here drew on PBMCs, taken after 24 months of ibrutinib treatment. The receptor set was obtained from a human donor with chronic lymphocytic leukemia.

This chain uses TRBV5-1 with TRBJ2-5; either TRBD1 or TRBD2 may fit D (5 bases each). Germline V gene lookup returns CDR1 SGHRS and CDR2 YFSETQ. The V end lost 0 bases, the J end lost 2 bases, and 8 bases lay between the germline ends. CDR3 size: 14 residues. As DNA, the CDR3 is TGCGCCAGCAGCTTGGTTGGGGGTCAAGAGACCCAGTACTTC. It specifies CASSLVGGQETQYF.

The chain is built from TRBV30 and TRBJ2-1; D is ambiguous. Germline lookup yields CDR1 GTSNPN and CDR2 SVGIG (reference sequence). The CDR3 runs to 14 residues. V was pared by 3 bases and J by 2 bases, with 11 bases between. CDR3 in amino acids: CAWSPGHTYNEQFF. In DNA form, the CDR3 reads TGTGCCTGGAGCCCCGGGCACACCTACAATGAGCAGTTCTTC.

This chain connects TRBV10-3 to TRBJ2-7, with 8 positions matching TRBD2. The CDR3 is 14 residues long. V gave up 7 bases and J gave up 0 bases; unmatched junction bases: 5. Germline V gives CDR1 ENHRY, CDR2 SYGVKD. For the CDR3, the DNA is TGTGCCATCAACCTAGCGGGCCCCTCCTACGAGCAGTACTTC. This encodes CAINLAGPSYEQYF.

The chain combines TRBV6-5 with TRBJ2-3; unclear D gene. Germline-derived CDR1 and CDR2 are MNHEY and SVGAGI. V lost 0 bases, J lost 8 bases, and 9 bases lay in between. CDR3 size: 13 residues. CDR3: CASSYSTSATQYF. CDR3 bases: TGTGCCAGCAGTTACTCGACATCGGCTACGCAGTATTTT.

The table lists this clone with a few counts. J is TRBJ1-3 and V is TRBV2; D is unresolved. The CDR3 has 14 residues. Per germline, CDR1 SNHLY and CDR2 FYNNEI. Trimming took off 1 base at V and 4 bases at J, with 8 bases between the two ends. The CDR3 loop reads CASSEGFQGNTIYF. CDR3 DNA sequence: TGTGCCAGCAGTGAAGGGTTCCAAGGAAACACCATATATTTT.

The chain combines TRBV27 with TRBJ2-1, with a tentative D call TRBD1 (6 bases). There are 14 residues in the CDR3. Germline-derived CDR1 and CDR2 are MNHEY and SMNVEV (reference sequence). Trimming removed 5 bases at V and 4 bases at J, with 12 bases between. CDR3 loop: CASSRGGEYNEQFF. In nucleotides, the CDR3 is TGTGCCAGCAGTCGAGGGGGAGAATACAATGAGCAGTTCTTC.

This rearrangement joins TRBV7-9 to TRBJ1-4, with no clear D. The V and J ends lost 0 bases and 2 bases respectively, with 7 bases between them. Germline CDR1 SEHNR, CDR2 FQNEAQ (reference sequence). The CDR3 loop spans 15 amino acids. CDR3 loop: CASSLAIGTNEKLFF. CDR3 bases: TGTGCCAGCAGCTTAGCGATCGGGACTAATGAAAAACTGTTTTTT.

This chain uses TRBV7-8 with TRBJ2-7, with TRBD1 matching over 8 bases. V was clipped by 5 bases and J by 7 bases; unmatched bases: 4. The germline gives CDR1 SGHVS, CDR2 FQNEAQ. The CDR3 length is 12 residues. Here the CDR3 DNA reads TGTGCCAGCAGCCTAGACAGGGGTGAGCAGTACTTC. The encoded protein is CASSLDRGEQYF.

This clone turned up a few times. The chain recombines TRBV5-1 with TRBJ2-5, with D possibly being TRBD2 (6 bases). CDR1 and CDR2 from the germline V gene are SGHRS and YFSETQ. Trimming stripped 2 bases from V and 3 bases from J, with 11 bases between. The length of the CDR3 is 14 residues. CDR3 amino acids: CASSFLIAEETQYF. The CDR3 DNA reads as TGCGCCAGCAGCTTCCTTATAGCGGAAGAGACCCAGTACTTC.

V is TRBV29-1 and J is TRBJ1-1; D call uncertain. CDR1 and CDR2 (germline): SQVTM, ANQGSEA. CDR3 length: 11 residues. The germline V and J ends were trimmed by 1 base and 7 bases, with 7 bases remaining between them. Here the CDR3 DNA reads TGCAGCGTTGAAGGTAGTAATGAAGCTTTCTTT. Translating it yields CSVEGSNEAFF. The variable domain in full, completed from reference TRBV29-1 and TRBJ1-1, reads SAVISQKPSRDICQRGTSLTIQCQVDSQVTMMFWYRQQPGQSLTLIATANQGSEATYESGFVIDKFPISRPNLTFSTLTVSNMSPEDSSIYLCSVEGSNEAFFGQGTRLTVV.